This T cell receptor (beta chain) was identified during a study of blood T cells in healthy people across ages. Study observations and caveats: When one million T cells were used, diversity estimates were thought to be underestimates.

The use of a sample-barcoded 5' primer and a J-beta primer mix characterized a second PCR of about 6 to 11 cycles. TCRdb re-derived calls from the 5' RACE reads in MiXCR, one entry per CDR3 protein. The table records about 2 million distinct CDR3 sequences, less than 50% of them present only once. Each sample provided at least 6 micrograms of extracted total RNA. The CDR3 consists of 15 residues. Per germline, CDR1 DFQATT and CDR2 SNEGSKA (reference sequence). With V trimmed by 5 bases and J by 1 base, 4 bases remained unmatched. Concerning this clonotype itself: The antigen remains undetermined.

V is TRBV20-1 and J is TRBJ2-6; 8 bases are shared with TRBD2. The sequence was collected from a woman aged 35 to 49 in good health. The sample was blood. CDR3 amino acids: CSASGGMSGANVLTF. The CDR3 nucleotides read TGCAGTGCTTCGGGGGGGATGTCTGGGGCCAACGTCCTGACTTTC.